This T cell receptor beta chain was identified during a study of blood T cell repertoires in COVID-19. Losses at the gene ends were 8 bases for V and 7 bases for J; bases not matched to a gene: 2. CDR1 is DFQATT, CDR2 SNEGSKA, per germline (reference sequence). The length of the CDR3 is 10 residues. Original methodology: How many nucleated cells were present was estimated from reference gene primer amplification. Sequencing used immunoSEQ multiplex PCR; TCRdb keeps in-frame clones, though not all of them. D and trimming were read from the DNA, whereas the V and J calls and clone size are those reported in that table. This table has about 130,000 clones, over 75% appearing once.

This receptor was identified in a man in his forties or fifties with active or convalescent COVID-19. The sample taken for sequencing was peripheral blood. The V and J genes are TRBV20-1 and TRBJ2-1; 7 bases are shared with TRBD1. The CDR3 coding sequence is TGCAGTCCACAGGGGAATGAGCAGTTCTTC. It specifies CSPQGNEQFF.